This T cell receptor beta chain is from a study of T cell repertoires in cytomegalovirus infection. Study-wide results and limits: Public TCR beta family frequency separated CMV-and-HLA carriers, including in an independent cohort.

In TCRdb, the reads were re-called with MiXCR into one record per CDR3 protein. The repertoire holds roughly 760,000 distinct CDR3 sequences, approximately 34% seen once, with 2.8% in the top ten. As concerns this clonotype: As yet, its antigen is unknown. A junction boundary mismatches the germline segment, possibly from a read error.

Germline V gene lookup returns CDR1 DFQATT and CDR2 SNEGSKA (reference sequence). The CDR3 contains 17 residues. The sequence was collected from a human donor in good health (CMV status not recorded). Some clones in this sample may be carry-over from other donors' samples. The rearrangement links TRBV20-1 to TRBJ1-5; 7 bases agree with TRBD1. The sequenced sample consisted of PBMCs. CDR3 bases: TGCAGTTCTAGAAAACCCGTGACAGGGATGCGTCCGGGGTCCCAGCATTTT. Translation gives CSSRKPVTGMRPGSQHF.